Listed here are 3 T cell receptor beta chains from one sample, sequenced in a study of a mutant IDH1 vaccine in newly diagnosed glioma. The antigens of these receptors remain unknown. Time point here: week 35, safety follow-up. It was 300 ug of mutant IDH1 20-mer peptide that made up each vaccine dose, given with topical imiquimod. Clones were read by immunoSEQ multiplex PCR, and TCRdb kept only the in-frame ones, dropping some. This sample has about 60,000 clones, with roughly four fifths found just once. Sequenced here: PBMCs, sampled from a glioma patient whose treatment included an IDH1 peptide vaccine. These receptor sequences come from a man aged 35 to 55 with glioma.

V and J are TRBV5-1 and TRBJ2-1; D might be TRBD1 (6 bases). The ends were cut back, 4 bases at V and 3 bases at J, with 14 bases in the middle. Germline V lookup: CDR1 SGHRS, CDR2 YFSETQ. The CDR3 is made up of 15 amino acids. CDR3 nucleotide sequence: TGCGCCAGCAGCATTACAGGGATCGGCTACAATGAGCAGTTCTTC. Translating it yields CASSITGIGYNEQFF. Combining the CDR3 with reference TRBV5-1 and TRBJ2-1 gives the whole variable domain KAGVTQTPRYLIKTRGQQVTLSCSPISGHRSVSWYQQTPGQGLQFLFEYFSETQRNKGNFPGRFSGRQFSNSRSEMNVSTLELGDSALYLCASSITGIGYNEQFFGPGTRLTVL.

The CDR3 spells CAIKETQYF. CDR3 bases: TGTGCTATAAAAGAGACCCAGTACTTC. The V gene is TRBV12-5, the J gene TRBJ2-5; D is uncertain. The CDR3 is made up of 9 amino acids. Germline V gene data show CDR1 as LGHNT and CDR2 as FRNRAP. Trimming took 10 bases from V and 3 from J, leaving 3 bases between them.

CDR3 sequence: CSVESGSSYEQYF. CDR3 DNA sequence: TGCAGCGTTGAAAGTGGCAGCTCCTACGAGCAGTACTTC. J is TRBJ2-7 and V is TRBV29-1; D gene uncertain. The CDR3 spans 13 residues. CDR1 SQVTM and CDR2 ANQGSEA come from the germline V gene. The V gene lost 2 bases and the J gene lost 0 bases, with 8 bases spanning the gap.